This is a list of T cell receptor beta chains from one sample in a study of blood T cell repertoires in COVID-19. This table comes from immunoSEQ multiplex PCR, and its TCRdb copy is limited to in-frame clones, with some not included. The data contain about 120,000 clones, around 86% of them singletons. The sequenced sample consisted of peripheral blood. The receptors were sampled from a woman older than 75 with acute or convalescent COVID-19. Each CDR3 is given with its conserved first and last residue. Fields, in order: clone size, CDR3 length, D gene, V gene, J gene, CDR3 protein, CDR3 DNA. The D gene is left open where the match is weak. Size is stated for part of the rows, as once, few or many counts, or as a class when the clone is expanded.

NA	16	TRBD1	TRBV5-1	TRBJ2-1	CASSGGTGTRTGEQFF	TGCGCCAGCAGCGGGGGGACAGGAACTAGGACGGGTGAGCAGTTCTTC
NA	14	NA	TRBV5-1	TRBJ2-3	CASSLALAPDTQYF	TGCGCCAGCAGCTTGGCGCTAGCGCCCGATACGCAGTATTTT
NA	14	TRBD1	TRBV19	TRBJ1-2	CASSRDRGNGGYTF	TGTGCCAGTTCGCGGGACAGGGGTAATGGTGGCTACACCTTC
NA	13	NA	TRBV5-1	TRBJ2-7	CASSRGGGDEQYF	TGCGCCAGCAGCCGCGGAGGGGGCGACGAGCAGTACTTC
NA	15	NA	TRBV4-3	TRBJ2-5	CASSQGGDLQETQYF	TGCGCCAGCAGCCAAGGGGGGGACTTACAAGAGACCCAGTACTTC
NA	14	TRBD1	TRBV19	TRBJ2-1	CATSRDRVGGEQFF	TGTGCCACTTCCAGGGACAGGGTTGGTGGTGAGCAGTTCTTC
few	16	TRBD1	TRBV4-1	TRBJ1-4	CASSQGSGTGGEKLFF	TGCGCCAGCAGCCAAGGAAGCGGGACAGGGGGCGAAAAACTGTTTTTT
NA	14	NA	TRBV9	TRBJ1-5	CASSVAGTLQPQHF	TGTGCCAGCAGCGTAGCCGGGACTTTGCAGCCCCAGCATTTT
NA	14	TRBD1	TRBV3-1/TRBV3-2	TRBJ1-2	CASSQDRDRAGYTF	TGTGCCAGCAGCCAAGACCGGGACAGGGCTGGCTACACCTTC
NA	15	TRBD1	TRBV7-8	TRBJ2-1	CASSLDRDRDGKQFF	TGTGCCAGCAGCTTAGACCGGGACAGGGACGGTAAGCAGTTCTTC
NA	15	TRBD1	TRBV19	TRBJ1-2	CASSILGQGARGYTF	TGTGCCAGTAGTATTCTGGGACAGGGAGCGCGTGGCTACACCTTC
once	12	NA	TRBV3-1/TRBV3-2	TRBJ2-2	CASTGVSGELFF	TGTGCCAGCACAGGGGTGTCCGGGGAGCTGTTTTTT
NA	17	NA	TRBV5-1	TRBJ1-6	CASSLTAYSSYNSPLHF	TGCGCCAGCAGCCTAACCGCTTACAGCTCCTATAATTCACCCCTCCACTTT
NA	15	TRBD1	TRBV11-3	TRBJ2-3	CASSLAGQVGDTQYF	TGTGCCAGCAGCTTAGCGGGACAGGTCGGGGATACGCAGTATTTT
NA	15	TRBD1	TRBV7-6	TRBJ2-5	CASSLFQGQQETQYF	TGTGCCAGCAGCTTATTCCAGGGACAGCAAGAGACCCAGTACTTC
once	15	TRBD2	TRBV5-1	TRBJ2-1	CASSLRLAGANEQFF	TGCGCCAGCAGCTTAAGACTAGCGGGGGCCAATGAGCAGTTCTTC
NA	13	NA	TRBV18	TRBJ2-5	CASSPPSEETQYF	TGTGCCAGCTCACCACCGAGCGAGGAGACCCAGTACTTC
NA	12	NA	TRBV6-4	TRBJ2-2	CASRGSTGELFF	TGTGCCAGCAGAGGGAGTACCGGGGAGCTGTTTTTT
NA	16	TRBD1	TRBV5-5	TRBJ1-4	CASSWAQGFSSEKLFF	TGTGCCAGCAGCTGGGCACAGGGGTTTAGTAGTGAAAAACTGTTTTTT
NA	13	NA	TRBV3-1/TRBV3-2	TRBJ1-2	CASSQGTNYGYTF	TGTGCCAGCAGCCAGGGGACAAACTATGGCTACACCTTC
once	13	NA	TRBV3-1/TRBV3-2	TRBJ1-2	CASSQLEGDGYTF	TGTGCCAGCAGCCAGCTCGAGGGAGATGGCTACACCTTC
NA	13	NA	TRBV27	TRBJ1-2	CASSRSGDYGYTF	TGTGCCAGCAGTCGTTCGGGGGACTATGGCTACACCTTC
few	13	NA	TRBV28	TRBJ1-3	CASSLSPGNTIYF	TGTGCCAGCAGTTTATCCCCGGGAAACACCATATATTTT
NA	19	TRBD1	TRBV5-1	TRBJ1-2	CASSLAGWFKGGQSHGYTF	TGCGCCAGCAGCTTGGCCGGGTGGTTTAAAGGGGGACAGTCCCATGGCTACACCTTC
NA	16	TRBD1	TRBV7-6	TRBJ2-3	CASSLRPGQGADTQYF	TGTGCCAGCAGCTTGCGACCGGGACAGGGGGCGGATACGCAGTATTTT
NA	16	NA	TRBV19	TRBJ2-5	CASSKYGGTTPETQYF	TGTGCCAGTAGCAAATACGGAGGCACCACCCCAGAGACCCAGTACTTC
NA	14	NA	TRBV25-1	TRBJ1-1	CASSAPLKSTEAFF	TGTGCCAGCAGTGCCCCTCTAAAAAGCACTGAAGCTTTCTTT
few	15	NA	TRBV15	TRBJ1-6	CATSFEMSVNSPLHF	TGTGCCACCAGTTTCGAAATGTCAGTCAATTCACCCCTCCACTTT